This TCR beta chain is from a study of breast tumors, draining lymph nodes, adjacent tissues. The lymph nodes were axillary draining lymph nodes from breast cancer patients. Regarding the study as a whole: The lymph node origin of tumor T cells was framed as consistent with a hypothesis, not demonstrated.

MiXCR was run by TCRdb on the multiplex PCR reads, yielding one entry per CDR3 protein. The sample lists about 200,000 distinct CDR3 sequences, 25% to 40% occurring once. Ten or more counts support this clonotype. What it recognizes is unknown. The sequencing sample was made of axillary lymph node tissue. The receptor comes from a female donor with breast cancer. Some clones in this sample may be carry-over from other donors' samples.

CDR3 sequence reads: CASSRTGGNEKLFF. The CDR3 DNA reads as TGTGCCAGCAGCAGGACAGGGGGTAATGAAAAACTGTTTTTT. The rearrangement links TRBV7-2 to TRBJ1-4; 10 nucleotides match TRBD1. V shed 5 bases and J 4 bases; nucleotides not matched to a gene: 1. The CDR3 length is 14 residues. Germline V lookup: CDR1 SGHTA, CDR2 FQGNSA.